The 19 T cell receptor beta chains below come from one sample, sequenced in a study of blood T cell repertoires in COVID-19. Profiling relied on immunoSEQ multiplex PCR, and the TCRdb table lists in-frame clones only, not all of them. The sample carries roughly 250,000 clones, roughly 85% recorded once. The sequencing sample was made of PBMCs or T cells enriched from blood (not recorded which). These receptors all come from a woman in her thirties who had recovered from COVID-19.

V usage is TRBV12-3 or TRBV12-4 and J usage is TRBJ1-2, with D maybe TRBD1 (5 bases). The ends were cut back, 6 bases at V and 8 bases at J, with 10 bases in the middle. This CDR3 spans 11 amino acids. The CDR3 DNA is TGTGCCAGCAGGGGGCCCTGGGGCTACACCTTC. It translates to CASRGPWGYTF.

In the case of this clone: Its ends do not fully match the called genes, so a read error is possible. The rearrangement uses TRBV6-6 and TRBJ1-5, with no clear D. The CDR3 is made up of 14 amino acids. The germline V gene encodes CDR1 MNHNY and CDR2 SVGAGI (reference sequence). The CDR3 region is CASSSSSDQRIYEF. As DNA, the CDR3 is TGTGCCAGCAGTTCGTCGTCCGACCAGCGGATTTACGAATTT.

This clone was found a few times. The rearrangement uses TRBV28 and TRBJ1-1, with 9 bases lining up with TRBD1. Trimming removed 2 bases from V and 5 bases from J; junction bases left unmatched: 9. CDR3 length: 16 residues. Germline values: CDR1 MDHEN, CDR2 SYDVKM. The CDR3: CASSLNRGQGDTEAFF. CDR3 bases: TGTGCCAGCAGTTTAAATCGGGGACAGGGAGATACTGAAGCTTTCTTT.

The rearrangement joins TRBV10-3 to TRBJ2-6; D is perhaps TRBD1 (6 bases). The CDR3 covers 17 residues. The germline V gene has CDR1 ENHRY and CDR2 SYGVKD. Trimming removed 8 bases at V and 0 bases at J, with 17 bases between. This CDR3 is CAIGGQLLSSGANVLTF. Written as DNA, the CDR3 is TGTGCCATCGGCGGACAGCTGCTAAGCTCTGGGGCCAACGTCCTGACTTTC.

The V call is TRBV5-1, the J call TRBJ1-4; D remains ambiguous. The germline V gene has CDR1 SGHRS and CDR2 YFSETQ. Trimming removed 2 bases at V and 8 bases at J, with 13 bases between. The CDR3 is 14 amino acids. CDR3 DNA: TGCGCCAGCAGCTTAAGGCAGCCGGGAGAAAAACTGTTTTTT. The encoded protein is CASSLRQPGEKLFF.

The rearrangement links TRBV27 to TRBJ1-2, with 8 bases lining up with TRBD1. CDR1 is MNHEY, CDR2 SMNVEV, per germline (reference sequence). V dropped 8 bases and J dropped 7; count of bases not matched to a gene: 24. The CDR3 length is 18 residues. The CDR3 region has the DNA TGTGCCAGCCTCCCCGGTATTGGGGACAGGTCTTACTCAGTTGGCTACACCTTC. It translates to CASLPGIGDRSYSVGYTF.

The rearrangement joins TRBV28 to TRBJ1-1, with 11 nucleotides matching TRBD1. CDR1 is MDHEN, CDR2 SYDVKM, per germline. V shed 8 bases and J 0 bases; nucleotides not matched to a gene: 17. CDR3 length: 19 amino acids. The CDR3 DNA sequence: TGTGCCAGCTCTCTCGTATATGCGGGGACAGGGGGTATGAACACTGAAGCTTTCTTT. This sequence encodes CASSLVYAGTGGMNTEAFF.

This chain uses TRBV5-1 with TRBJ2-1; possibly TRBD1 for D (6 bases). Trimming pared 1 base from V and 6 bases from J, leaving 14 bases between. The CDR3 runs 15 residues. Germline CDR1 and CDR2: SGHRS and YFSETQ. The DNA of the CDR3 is TGCGCCAGCAGCTTGACAGGGATACCAAGCAATGAGCAGTTCTTC. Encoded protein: CASSLTGIPSNEQFF.

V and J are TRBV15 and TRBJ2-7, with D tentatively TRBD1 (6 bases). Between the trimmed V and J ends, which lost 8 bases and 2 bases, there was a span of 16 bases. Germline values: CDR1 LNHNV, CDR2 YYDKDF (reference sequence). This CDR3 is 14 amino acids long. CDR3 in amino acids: CATGLEDRAYEQYF. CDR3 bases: TGTGCCACCGGGCTGGAGGACAGAGCCTACGAGCAGTACTTC.

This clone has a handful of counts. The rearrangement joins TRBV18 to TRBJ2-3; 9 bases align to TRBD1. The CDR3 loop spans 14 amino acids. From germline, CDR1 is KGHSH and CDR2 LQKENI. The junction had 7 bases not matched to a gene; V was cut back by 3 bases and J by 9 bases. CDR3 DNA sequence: TGTGCCAGCTCACCGTCCGGACAGGGGTTCACGCAGTATTTT. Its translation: CASSPSGQGFTQYF.

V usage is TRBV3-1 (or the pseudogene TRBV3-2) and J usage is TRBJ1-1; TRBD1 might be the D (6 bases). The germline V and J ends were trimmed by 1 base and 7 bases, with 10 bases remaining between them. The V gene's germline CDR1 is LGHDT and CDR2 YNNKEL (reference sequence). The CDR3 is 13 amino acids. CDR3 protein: CASSQVGAGEAFF. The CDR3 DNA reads TGTGCCAGCAGCCAAGTGGGGGCAGGTGAAGCTTTCTTT.

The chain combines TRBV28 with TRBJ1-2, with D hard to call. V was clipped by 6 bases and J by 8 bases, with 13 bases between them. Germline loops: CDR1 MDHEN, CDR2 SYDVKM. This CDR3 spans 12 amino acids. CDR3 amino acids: CASSRGGEGYTF. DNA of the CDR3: TGTGCCAGCAGCAGAGGCGGCGAAGGCTACACCTTC.

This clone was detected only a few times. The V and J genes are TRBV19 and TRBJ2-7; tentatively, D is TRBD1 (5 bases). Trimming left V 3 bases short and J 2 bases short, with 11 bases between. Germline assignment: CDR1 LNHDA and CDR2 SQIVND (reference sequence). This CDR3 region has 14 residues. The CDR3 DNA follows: TGTGCCAGTAGTATCCGGACAAATACCTACGAGCAGTACTTC. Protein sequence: CASSIRTNTYEQYF.

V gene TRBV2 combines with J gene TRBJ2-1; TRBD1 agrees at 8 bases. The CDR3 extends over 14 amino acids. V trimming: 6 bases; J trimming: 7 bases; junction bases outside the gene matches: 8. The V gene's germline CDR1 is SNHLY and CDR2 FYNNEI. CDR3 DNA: TGTGCCAGCAGGACAGGGGACGTTAGGAATGAGCAGTTCTTC. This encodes CASRTGDVRNEQFF.

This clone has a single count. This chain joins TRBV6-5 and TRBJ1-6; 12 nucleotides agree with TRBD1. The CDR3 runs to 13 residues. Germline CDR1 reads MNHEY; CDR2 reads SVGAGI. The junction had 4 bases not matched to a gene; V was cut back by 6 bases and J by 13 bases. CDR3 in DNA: TGTGCCAGCAGGGGACAGGGGGCGCGGCCCCTCCACTTT. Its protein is CASRGQGARPLHF.

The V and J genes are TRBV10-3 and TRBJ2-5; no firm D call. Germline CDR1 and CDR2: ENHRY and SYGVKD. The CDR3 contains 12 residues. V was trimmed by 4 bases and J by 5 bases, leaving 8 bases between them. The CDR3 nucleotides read TGTGCCATCAGTGGAGATCCGGAGACCCAGTACTTC. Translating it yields CAISGDPETQYF.

Here the CDR3 DNA reads TGTGCCAGCAGTTCCGATGACAGGGCCCTATACGAGCAGTACTTC. Translating gives CASSSDDRALYEQYF. V usage is TRBV6-5 and J usage is TRBJ2-7; 7 bases fit TRBD1. The CDR3 is made up of 15 amino acids. The V segment lost 4 bases and the J segment 4 bases; nucleotides outside the gene matches: 10. Germline CDR1 MNHEY, CDR2 SVGAGI.

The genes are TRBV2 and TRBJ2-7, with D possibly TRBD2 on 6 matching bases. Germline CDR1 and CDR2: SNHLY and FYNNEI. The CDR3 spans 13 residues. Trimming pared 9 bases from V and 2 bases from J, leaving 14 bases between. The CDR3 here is CASNRDLAYEQYF. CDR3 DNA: TGTGCCAGTAACCGGGACTTGGCCTACGAGCAGTACTTC.

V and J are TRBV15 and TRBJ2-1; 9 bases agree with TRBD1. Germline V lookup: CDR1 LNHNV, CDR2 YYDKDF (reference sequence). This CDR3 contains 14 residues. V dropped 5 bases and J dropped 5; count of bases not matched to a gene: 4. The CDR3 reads CATSFRDRDNEQFF. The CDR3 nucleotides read TGTGCCACCAGCTTTCGGGACAGGGACAATGAGCAGTTCTTC.